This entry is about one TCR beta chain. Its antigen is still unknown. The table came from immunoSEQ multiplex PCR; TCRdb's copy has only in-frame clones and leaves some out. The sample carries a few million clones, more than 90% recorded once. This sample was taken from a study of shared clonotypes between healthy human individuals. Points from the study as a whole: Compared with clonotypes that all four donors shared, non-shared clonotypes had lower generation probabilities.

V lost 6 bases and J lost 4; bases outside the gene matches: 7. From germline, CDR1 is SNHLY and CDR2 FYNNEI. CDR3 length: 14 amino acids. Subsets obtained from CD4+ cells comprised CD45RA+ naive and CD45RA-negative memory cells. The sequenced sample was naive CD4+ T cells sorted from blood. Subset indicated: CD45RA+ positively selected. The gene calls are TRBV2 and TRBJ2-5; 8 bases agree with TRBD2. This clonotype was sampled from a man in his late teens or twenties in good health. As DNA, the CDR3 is TGTGCCAGCAGCAAAAGCGGGAGTGCAGAGACCCAGTACTTC. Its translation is CASSKSGSAETQYF.